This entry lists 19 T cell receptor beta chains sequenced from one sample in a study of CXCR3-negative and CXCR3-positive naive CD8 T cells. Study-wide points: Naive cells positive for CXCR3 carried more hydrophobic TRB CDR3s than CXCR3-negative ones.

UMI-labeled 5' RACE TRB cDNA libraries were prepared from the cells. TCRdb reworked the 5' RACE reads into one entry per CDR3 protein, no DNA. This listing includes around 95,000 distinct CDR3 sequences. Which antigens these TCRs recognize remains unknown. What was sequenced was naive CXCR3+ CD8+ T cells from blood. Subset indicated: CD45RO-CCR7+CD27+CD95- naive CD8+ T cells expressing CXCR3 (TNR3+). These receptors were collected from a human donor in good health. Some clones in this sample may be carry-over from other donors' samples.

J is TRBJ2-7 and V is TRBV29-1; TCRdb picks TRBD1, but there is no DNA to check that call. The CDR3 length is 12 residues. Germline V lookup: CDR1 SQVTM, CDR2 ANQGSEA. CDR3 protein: CSVTANSYEQYF.

The CDR3: CASSSPEAEAGGPFADTQYF. The chain carries TRBV7-9 and TRBJ2-3; TCRdb outputs TRBD2, but without DNA this stays unchecked. Germline V CDR1 and CDR2: SEHNR, FQNEAQ (reference sequence). The CDR3 is made up of 20 amino acids.

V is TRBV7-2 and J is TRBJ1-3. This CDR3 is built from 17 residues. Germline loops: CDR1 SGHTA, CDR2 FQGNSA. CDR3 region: CASSSTLETHSGNTIYF.

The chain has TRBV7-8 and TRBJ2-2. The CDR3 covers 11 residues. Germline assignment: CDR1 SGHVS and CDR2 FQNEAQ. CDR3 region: CASSPTRELFF.

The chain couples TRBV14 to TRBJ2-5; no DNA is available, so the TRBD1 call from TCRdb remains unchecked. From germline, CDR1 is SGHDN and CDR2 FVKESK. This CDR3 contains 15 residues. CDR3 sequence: CASSQIRHRQETQYF. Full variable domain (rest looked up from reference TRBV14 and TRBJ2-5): EAGVTQFPSHSVIEKGQTVTLRCDPISGHDNLYWYRRVMGKEIKFLLHFVKESKQDESGMPNNRFLAERTGGTYSTLKVQPAELEDSGVYFCASSQIRHRQETQYFGPGTRLLVL.

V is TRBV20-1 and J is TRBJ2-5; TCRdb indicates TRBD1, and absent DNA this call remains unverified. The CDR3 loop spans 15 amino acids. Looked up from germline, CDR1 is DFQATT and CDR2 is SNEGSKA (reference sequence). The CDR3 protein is CSAPGGRVRQETQYF.

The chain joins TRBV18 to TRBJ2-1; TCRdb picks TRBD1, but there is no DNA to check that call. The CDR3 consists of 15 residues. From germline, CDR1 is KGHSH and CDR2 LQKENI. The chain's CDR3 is CASSQGTEPYNEQFF. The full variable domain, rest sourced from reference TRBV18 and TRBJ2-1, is NAGVMQNPRHLVRRRGQEARLRCSPMKGHSHVYWYRQLPEEGLKFMVYLQKENIIDESGMPKERFSAEFPKEGPSILRIQQVVRGDSAAYFCASSQGTEPYNEQFFGPGTRLTVL.

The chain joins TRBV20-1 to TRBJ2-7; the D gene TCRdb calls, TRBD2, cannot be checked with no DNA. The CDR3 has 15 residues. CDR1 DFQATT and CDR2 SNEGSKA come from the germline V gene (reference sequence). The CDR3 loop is CSAGLAGKPAYEQYF.

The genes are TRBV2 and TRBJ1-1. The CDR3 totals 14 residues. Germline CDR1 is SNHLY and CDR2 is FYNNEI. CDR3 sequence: CASSRDYPYTEAFF.

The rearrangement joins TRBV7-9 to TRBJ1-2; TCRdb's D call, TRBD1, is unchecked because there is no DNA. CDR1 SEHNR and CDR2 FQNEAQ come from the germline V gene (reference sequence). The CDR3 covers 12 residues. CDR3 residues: CASSTGSFGYTF.

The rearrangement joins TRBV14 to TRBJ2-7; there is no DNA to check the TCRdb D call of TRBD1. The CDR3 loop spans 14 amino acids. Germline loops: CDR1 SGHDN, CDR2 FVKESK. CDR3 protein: CASSQGDRAYEQYF.

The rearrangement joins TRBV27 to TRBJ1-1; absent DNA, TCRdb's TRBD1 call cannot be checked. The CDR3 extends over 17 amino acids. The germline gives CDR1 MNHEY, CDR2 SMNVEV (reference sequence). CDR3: CASSPHPPDRGDTEAFF.

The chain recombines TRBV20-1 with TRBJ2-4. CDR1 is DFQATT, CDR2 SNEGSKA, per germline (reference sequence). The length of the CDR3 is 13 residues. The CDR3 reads CSARSVTKNIQYF.

This CDR3 is CAISESGQADTQYF. The chain couples TRBV10-3 to TRBJ2-3; TCRdb's D gene call, TRBD1, goes unchecked for lack of DNA. Germline assignment: CDR1 ENHRY and CDR2 SYGVKD. This CDR3 contains 14 residues.

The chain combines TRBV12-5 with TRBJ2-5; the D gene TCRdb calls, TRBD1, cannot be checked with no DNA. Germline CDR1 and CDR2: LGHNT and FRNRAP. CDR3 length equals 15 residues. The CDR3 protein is CANGFGQGAGETQYF.

The CDR3 loop reads CSVVLDNWRTDTQYF. The chain uses TRBV29-1 and TRBJ2-3; the TRBD1 assignment by TCRdb is unverifiable without DNA. The CDR3 is 15 amino acids. Germline V gives CDR1 SQVTM, CDR2 ANQGSEA.

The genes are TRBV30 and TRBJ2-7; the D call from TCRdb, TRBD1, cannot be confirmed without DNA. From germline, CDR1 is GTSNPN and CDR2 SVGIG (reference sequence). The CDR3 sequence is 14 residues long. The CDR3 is CAWATGTYPYEQYF.

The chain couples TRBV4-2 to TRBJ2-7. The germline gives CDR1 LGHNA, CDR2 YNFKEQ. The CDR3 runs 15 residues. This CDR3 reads CASSQDKTGPYEQYF.

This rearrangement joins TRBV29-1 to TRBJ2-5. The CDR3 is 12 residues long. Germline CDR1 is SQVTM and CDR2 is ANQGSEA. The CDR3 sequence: CSVEGQEETQYF.